The 4 T cell receptor beta chains below all came from one sample that was sequenced in a study of T cells in localized non-small cell lung cancer. TCRdb's copy holds only in-frame clones and misses some; the assay was immunoSEQ multiplex PCR. The data contain 50,000 to 75,000 clones, roughly 89% of them seen just once; the ten biggest clones take up less than 25%. This specimen was peripheral blood, taken before any cancer treatment. The receptors stem from a man between 40 and 75 years old with stage I squamous cell lung carcinoma.

This chain uses TRBV7-2 with TRBJ2-1, with 9 bases aligning to TRBD2. CDR3 size: 15 residues. V shed 5 bases and J 7 bases; nucleotides not matched to a gene: 9. Germline CDR1 is SGHTA and CDR2 is FQGNSA. The CDR3 DNA sequence: TGTGCCAGCAGCACGGGGACTAGCCGGATGAATGAGCAGTTCTTC. It is translated as CASSTGTSRMNEQFF. The full variable domain, with the rest looked up from reference TRBV7-2 and TRBJ2-1, is GAGVSQSPSNKVTEKGKDVELRCDPISGHTALYWYRQSLGQGLEFLIYFQGNSAPDKSGLPSDRFSAERTGGSVSTLTIQRTQQEDSAVYLCASSTGTSRMNEQFFGPGTRLTVL.

The chain couples TRBV18 to TRBJ2-7; TRBD1 matches at 9 bases. Germline CDR1 KGHSH, CDR2 LQKENI. The CDR3 loop spans 13 amino acids. With 6 bases clipped from V and 6 bases from J, the junction kept 6 bases outside the gene matches. The CDR3, as DNA: TGTGCCAGCTCCCCGGGACAGGGAGTCGAGCAGTACTTC. Amino acid sequence: CASSPGQGVEQYF.

The CDR3, as DNA: TGTGCCAGCAGCCAAGAAGGTCCGAGGACCGGGGAGCTGTTTTTT. This sequence encodes CASSQEGPRTGELFF. The rearrangement uses TRBV14 and TRBJ2-2; D gene uncertain. V lost 0 bases, J lost 5 bases, and 10 bases lay in between. This CDR3 region has 15 residues. Germline-derived CDR1 and CDR2 are SGHDN and FVKESK.

This chain uses TRBV9 with TRBJ2-1, with 11 bases aligning to TRBD2. The V gene's germline CDR1 is SGDLS and CDR2 YYNGEE. J was trimmed by 7 bases and V by 4 bases; bases with no gene match: 19. The CDR3 length is 19 residues. CDR3 DNA sequence: TGTGCCAGCAGCCCCCGATTGCCCCATTTAGCGGGAGGGAGGAATGAGCAGTTCTTC. Translating gives CASSPRLPHLAGGRNEQFF. Combining the CDR3 with reference TRBV9 and TRBJ2-1 gives the whole variable domain DSGVTQTPKHLITATGQRVTLRCSPRSGDLSVYWYQQSLDQGLQFLIQYYNGEERAKGNILERFSAQQFPDLHSELNLSSLELGDSALYFCASSPRLPHLAGGRNEQFFGPGTRLTVL.